These 3 T cell receptor beta chains were sequenced from one sample in a study of beta chain features in type 1 diabetes. Since all of the isolated RNA was reverse transcribed, expressed TCRB transcripts were what got sequenced. Some clones are missing from TCRdb's copy, which holds only in-frame ones; the method was immunoSEQ multiplex PCR. The sample lists under 250,000 clones; 11% to 15% were seen once. These receptors' antigens are unknown. Study-wide findings and caveats: Across all four CD4+ subsets, people with type 1 diabetes showed modestly shorter TCRB CDR3s.

The material sequenced was naive CD4+ T cells from blood. These receptor sequences come from a man in his thirties or forties with type 1 diabetes.

The CDR3 region has the DNA TGCAGCGTGGGACTAGCGGGAGAATACTACAATGAGCAGTTCTTC. This codes for CSVGLAGEYYNEQFF. The chain is built from TRBV29-1 and TRBJ2-1; 14 bases agree with TRBD2. The germline gives CDR1 SQVTM, CDR2 ANQGSEA. The CDR3 loop spans 15 amino acids. Unmatched junction bases numbered 4, after V lost 6 bases and J lost 3 bases.

This chain connects TRBV4-2 to TRBJ1-4, with TRBD1 identical over 8 bases. This CDR3 comprises 17 residues. The J segment lost 3 bases and the V segment lost 2 bases, leaving 8 bases of the junction unmatched. Germline V gene data show CDR1 as LGHNA and CDR2 as YNFKEQ. CDR3 region: CASSQLHNRGANEKLFF. The CDR3 DNA follows: TGTGCCAGCAGCCAACTGCACAACAGGGGGGCTAATGAAAAACTGTTTTTT.

The sample holds a few counts of this clone. The chain carries TRBV5-1 and TRBJ2-5; 11 positions match TRBD1. There are 16 residues in the CDR3. Trimming at V came to 3 bases and at J to 4 bases, leaving 8 bases not matched to a gene. In germline, CDR1 is SGHRS, CDR2 YFSETQ. This chain's CDR3 is CASSSEGTGGSETQYF. In nucleotides, the CDR3 is TGCGCCAGCAGCTCTGAAGGGACAGGGGGATCAGAGACCCAGTACTTC.